This T cell receptor beta chain was captured in a study of blood T cell repertoires in COVID-19. Across the study: The study drew acute and convalescent COVID-19 samples from the United States, Italy and Spain. In each case, the material was cDNA or gDNA derived from T cells, B-cell-depleted T cells, or PBMCs.

The germline V gene has CDR1 KGHDR and CDR2 SFDVKD. Trimming shortened V by 2 bases and J by 3 bases, and 9 bases separated the two germline ends. This CDR3 has 15 amino acids. Under the authors' procedure: By means of reference gene primer amplification, nucleated cell counts were estimated. Profiling relied on immunoSEQ multiplex PCR, and the TCRdb table lists in-frame clones only, not all of them. V, J and clone size were drawn from that table, and D and trimming were deduced from the DNA. The sample lists hundreds of thousands of clones, 80% to 90% seen once, with under 0.3% in the top ten. Sequenced: peripheral blood. The clonotype originates from a woman between 18 and 29 years old with acute or convalescent COVID-19. The rearrangement uses TRBV24-1 and TRBJ2-2, with a weak D call TRBD2 (6 bases). CDR3 DNA sequence: TGTGCCACCAGTGATTCGTGGGGGGACACCGGGGAGCTGTTTTTT. Its protein product is CATSDSWGDTGELFF.